This TCR beta chain was captured by sequencing in a study of blood T cell repertoires in COVID-19 (TCRdb year 2020). Notes on the research overall: Samples covering the acute and convalescent phases of COVID-19 were provided by collaborators in the United States, Italy and Spain. Subjects who had been exposed to COVID-19, were actively infected with it, or had recovered from it provided the deeply sampled blood TCRbeta repertoires that made up the dataset. Where available, HLA class I and class II types were taken from metadata supplied by the sample provider and were not determined by assay-based typing. The prospective study material was composed of cDNA or gDNA derived from T cells, B-cell-depleted T cells, or PBMCs. A de-identified subject ID, COVID-19 status, age in years and sex were almost always included in the sample metadata. The repertoires were released in a freely available public database intended as a resource for research on the immune response to SARS-CoV-2. Samples came from the ongoing ImmuneRACE study (first 160 participants) plus 1,254 subjects from 6 global collaborators.

Counted from cysteine to phenylalanine, this CDR3 has 15 amino acids. Solely the CDR3 DNA is kept, with 45 bases framed from the first base. Cut back by 3 bases and 0 bases, the V and J ends lie 11 bases apart. According to the germline V gene, CDR1 reads KGHDR and CDR2 reads SFDVKD. TCRbeta CDR3 regions were amplified from genomic DNA using the immunoSEQ Assay, a bias-controlled multiplex PCR. On the authors' methods: The number of nucleated cells in each sample was estimated from the amplification of reference gene primers within the assay. To quantify the absolute abundance of each unique TCRbeta CDR3 rearrangement, sequence reads were collapsed and filtered. For each sample, productive Simpson clonality was calculated as the square root of Simpson's diversity index across productive rearrangements. What TCRdb holds here is the immuneACCESS table cut down to in-frame rearrangements. Part of the clones is not present; checked against another copy, under half of the missing clones reflect an unresolved V gene, and the others are unexplained. V and J calls and clone size come straight from that table; D and trimming were deduced from the DNA. The sample has about 290,000 clones on record, 80% to 90% of them singletons. The ten largest clones add up to about 4.2% of the sample.

Each collaborating institution followed its own protocols to collect whole blood in K2EDTA tubes. For TCRbeta analysis, collaborator samples were shipped as frozen whole blood, as isolated PBMCs, or as DNA extracted from either sample type. This clone was counted once. Its antigen is unknown. Qualities for individual bases were not recorded, and no much larger clone is one base off. On the study overall, not on this receptor specifically: How much clinical and demographic metadata was included differed by source and by participant, and the metadata was provided uncurated.

This sequence originates from a middle-aged man with acute or convalescent COVID-19. The chain couples TRBV24-1 to TRBJ2-7, with TRBD2 as a weak D call on 5 bases. The sequenced material came from peripheral blood. At the DNA level, the sequence is TGTGCCACCAGTGATCCCTCTCGGGGCTCCTACGAGCAGTACTTC. It is translated as CATSDPSRGSYEQYF.